This T cell receptor beta chain was sequenced for a study of T cells in Graves' hyperthyroidism and ophthalmopathy. Thyroid ultrasound and orbital computed tomography, with clinical symptoms and serum thyroxine and TRAb, informed diagnoses. The CDR3 runs to 16 residues. The germline gives CDR1 MNHEY, CDR2 SVGEGT. Trimming took off 2 bases at V and 1 base at J, with 12 bases between the two ends. Amplified TCR beta CDR3 regions came from RNA transcripts. Initially, a first-round RT-PCR of the TCR CDR3 employed the HTBI primer set. TCRdb processed the multiplex PCR reads anew with MiXCR; each CDR3 protein has one entry. The sample records some 740,000 distinct CDR3 sequences, around 13% being singletons. Ten or more counts support this clonotype.

J is TRBJ2-1 and V is TRBV6-2 or TRBV6-3, with TRBD2 as a possible D gene (5 bases). The TCR originated in a woman aged 18-30 years with Graves' hyperthyroidism. Sequencing was done on a sample of blood. The CDR3 sequence is CASSYRSSRSYNEQFF. The CDR3 DNA sequence: TGTGCCAGCAGTTACCGGTCTAGCCGGTCCTACAATGAGCAGTTCTTC.